This TCR beta chain was identified in a study of blood T cells in healthy people across ages. The wider study: The template switching approach captured approximately one barcoded beta molecule for every two T cells.

The table lists this clonotype with a few counts. Antigen: not known. Findings of the study overall: There were more naive CD4+ cells and higher diversity in long-lived donors than in aged donors.

Germline V gives CDR1 SGDLS, CDR2 YYNGEE. This CDR3 is built from 15 residues. V was trimmed by 0 bases and J by 7 bases, leaving 16 bases between them. In each sample, at least 6.5 million PBMCs were isolated. The use of a sample-barcoded 5' primer and a J-beta primer mix characterized a second PCR of 7 to 11 cycles. With 12 random nucleotides, a template-switch adaptor tagged each individual cDNA molecule. TCRdb re-derived calls from the 5' RACE reads in MiXCR, one entry per CDR3 protein. This repertoire shows more than 700,000 distinct CDR3 sequences, about half found once; its top ten account for roughly 20%.

The V call is TRBV9, the J call TRBJ1-2; D gene ambiguous. The TCR originated in a man aged 80 or over in good health. The sequencing input was blood. Here the CDR3 reads CASSVVGLGGGGYTF. The DNA of the CDR3 is TGTGCCAGCAGCGTAGTGGGGTTGGGTGGTGGTGGCTACACCTTC.